Reported below is one TCR beta chain. Its specificity is not known. This record comes from a study of monozygotic twins with inflammatory bowel disease. Germline V CDR1 and CDR2: DFQATT, SNEGSKA (reference sequence). CDR3 size: 12 residues. Study-level points and caveats: Results did not support any single strong IBD-associated signal or clonotype. For IBD patients, clonotypes shared with others were fewer than for healthy twins, especially with disease activity. TCRbeta diversity (inverse Simpson) was lower in IBD patients than in healthy co-twins.

Researchers used approximately 3.5 ug of total RNA for each TCR library. Reanalyzing the 5' RACE reads, TCRdb keeps one entry per CDR3 protein, without DNA. The sample totals 300,000 to 350,000 distinct CDR3 sequences. The V gene is TRBV20-1, the J gene TRBJ2-7; TCRdb gives TRBD1 as the D gene, but with no DNA this cannot be confirmed. Input material: blood. The receptor was isolated from a human donor with ulcerative colitis or Crohn's disease, or a healthy co-twin of an affected twin (not recorded which). The CDR3 loop reads CSAREGDYEQYF.